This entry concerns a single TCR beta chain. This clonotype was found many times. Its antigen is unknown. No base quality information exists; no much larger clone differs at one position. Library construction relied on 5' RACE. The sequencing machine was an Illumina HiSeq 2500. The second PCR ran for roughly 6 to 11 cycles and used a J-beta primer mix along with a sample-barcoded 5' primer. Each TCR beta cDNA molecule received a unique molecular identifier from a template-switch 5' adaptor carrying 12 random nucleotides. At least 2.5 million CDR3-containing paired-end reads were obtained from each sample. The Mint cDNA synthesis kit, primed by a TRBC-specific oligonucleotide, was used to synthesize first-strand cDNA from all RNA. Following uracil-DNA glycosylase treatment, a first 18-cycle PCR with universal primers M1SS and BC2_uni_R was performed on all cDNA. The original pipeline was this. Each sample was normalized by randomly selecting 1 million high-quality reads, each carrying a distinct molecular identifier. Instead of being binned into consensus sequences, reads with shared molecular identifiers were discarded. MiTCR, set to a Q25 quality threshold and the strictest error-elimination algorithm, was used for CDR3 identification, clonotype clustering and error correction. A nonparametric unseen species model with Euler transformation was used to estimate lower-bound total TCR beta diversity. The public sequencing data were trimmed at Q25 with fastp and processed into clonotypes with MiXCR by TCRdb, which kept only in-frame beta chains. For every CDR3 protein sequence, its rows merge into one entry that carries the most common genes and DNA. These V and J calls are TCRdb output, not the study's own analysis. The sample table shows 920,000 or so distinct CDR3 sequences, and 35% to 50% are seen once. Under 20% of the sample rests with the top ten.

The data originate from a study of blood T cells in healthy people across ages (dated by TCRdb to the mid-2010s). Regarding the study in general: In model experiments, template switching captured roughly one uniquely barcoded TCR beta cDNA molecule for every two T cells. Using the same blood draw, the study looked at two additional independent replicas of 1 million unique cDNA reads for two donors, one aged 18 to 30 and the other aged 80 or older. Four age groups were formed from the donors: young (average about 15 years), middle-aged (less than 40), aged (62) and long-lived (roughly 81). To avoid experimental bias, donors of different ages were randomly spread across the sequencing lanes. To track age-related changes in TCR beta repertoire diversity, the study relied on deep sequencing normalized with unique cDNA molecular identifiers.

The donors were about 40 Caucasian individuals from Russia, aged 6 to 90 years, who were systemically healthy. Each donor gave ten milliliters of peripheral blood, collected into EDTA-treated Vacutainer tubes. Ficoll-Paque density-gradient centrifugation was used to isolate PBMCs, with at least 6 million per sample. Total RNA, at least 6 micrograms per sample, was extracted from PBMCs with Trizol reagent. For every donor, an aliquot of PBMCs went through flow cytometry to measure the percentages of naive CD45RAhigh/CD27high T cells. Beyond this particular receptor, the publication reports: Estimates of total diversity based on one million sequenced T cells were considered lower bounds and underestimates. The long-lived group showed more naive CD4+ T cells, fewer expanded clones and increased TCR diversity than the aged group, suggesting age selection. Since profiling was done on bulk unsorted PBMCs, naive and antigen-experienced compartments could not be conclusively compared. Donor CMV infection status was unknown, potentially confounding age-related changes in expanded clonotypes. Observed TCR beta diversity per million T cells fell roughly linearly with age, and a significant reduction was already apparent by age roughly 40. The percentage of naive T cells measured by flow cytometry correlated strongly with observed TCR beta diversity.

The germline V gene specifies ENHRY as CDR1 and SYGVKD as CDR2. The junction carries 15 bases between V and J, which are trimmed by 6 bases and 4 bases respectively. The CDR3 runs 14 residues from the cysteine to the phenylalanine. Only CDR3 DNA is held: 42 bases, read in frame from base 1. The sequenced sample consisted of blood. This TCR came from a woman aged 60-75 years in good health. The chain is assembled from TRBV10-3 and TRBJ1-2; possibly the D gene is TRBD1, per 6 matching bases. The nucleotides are TGTGCCATCAGAAGGGGGGAGCACAGCTATGGCTACACCTTC. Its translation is CAIRRGEHSYGYTF.